Given below is one TCR beta chain in context. The antigen is undetermined. Primers: 60 Vbeta forward and 13 Jbeta reverse. Clones were read by immunoSEQ multiplex PCR, and TCRdb kept only the in-frame ones, dropping some. Recorded for this sample: roughly 60,000 clones. This sample was included in a study of cytomegalovirus exposure and HLA in healthy donors. Overall study findings and caveats: In a later analysis, an Asian-associated ancestry cluster reportedly showed fewer N-insertions than the approximately 700-donor mean. A later analysis linked more than 15,000 TCR beta sequences to HLA alleles at 0.05 false discovery rate.

The CDR3 sequence is 15 residues long. Germline V gene data show CDR1 as SGHDT and CDR2 as YYEEEE. V lost 4 bases and J 4 bases, leaving 14 bases between the germline ends. The sample was PBMCs. The chain couples TRBV5-6 to TRBJ1-4; D gene unclear. This sequence originates from a male donor in good health and CMV-seronegative. CDR3 region: CASSLTGRVNEKLFF. CDR3 nucleotide sequence: TGTGCCAGCAGCCTGACGGGTCGAGTTAATGAAAAACTGTTTTTT.